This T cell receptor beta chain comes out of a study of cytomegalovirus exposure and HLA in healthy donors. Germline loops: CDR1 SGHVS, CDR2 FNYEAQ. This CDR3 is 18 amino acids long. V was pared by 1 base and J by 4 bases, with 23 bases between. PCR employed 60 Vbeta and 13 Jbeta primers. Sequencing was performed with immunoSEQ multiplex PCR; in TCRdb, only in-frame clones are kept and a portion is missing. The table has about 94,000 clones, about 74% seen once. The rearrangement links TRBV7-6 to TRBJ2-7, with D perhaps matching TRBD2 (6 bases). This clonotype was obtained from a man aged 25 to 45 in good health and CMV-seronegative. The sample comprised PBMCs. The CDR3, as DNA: TGTGCCAGCAGCTTAGAGGGGTCGGGGGAACTAGTAGAGTACGAGCAGTACTTC. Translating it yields CASSLEGSGELVEYEQYF.